This T cell receptor (beta chain) was identified during a study of untreated major depressive disorder. Whole-study findings and limits: Depressed patients' CD4+ T cells carried increased TRBV05-01 (Vbeta 5.1) usage versus control CD4+ T cells.

Worth noting for this clone: Its antigen is unknown.

Only in-frame clones appear in the TCRdb table, and some are missing; sequencing was by immunoSEQ multiplex PCR. The sample shows more than 10,000 clones, 92% of them seen only once. Germline CDR1 and CDR2: MNHNS and SASEGT. This CDR3 is built from 15 residues. Trimming removed 5 bases at V and 4 bases at J, with 18 bases between. Around 30 ml of blood was drawn into EDTA tubes. CD4+ T cells were isolated from thawed PBMCs by magnetic negative selection. Typically approximately 95% of enriched cells were CD4+. The rearrangement joins TRBV6-1 to TRBJ2-7, with D maybe TRBD1 (6 bases). Sequencing was performed on CD4+ T cells from PBMCs. This clonotype was obtained from a man aged 25-45 years with major depressive disorder. The CDR3 region has the DNA TGTGCCAGCAGTCAAGGGGACATGAAGGGGTACGAGCAGTACTTC. Its protein product is CASSQGDMKGYEQYF.